These 2 T cell receptor beta chains were all obtained from the same sample, sequenced in a study of blood T cell repertoires in COVID-19. Clones were sequenced by immunoSEQ multiplex PCR, and TCRdb holds only the in-frame ones, with some missing. The sample yields about 160,000 clones, approximately 86% seen once. Sequencing was done on a sample of peripheral blood. These receptors came from a woman in her sixties or seventies who had recovered from COVID-19.

This clone was counted a few times. CDR3 amino acids: CASSVASGMRETQYF. The CDR3 DNA sequence: TGTGCCAGCAGCGTAGCCAGCGGTATGCGTGAGACCCAGTACTTC. The rearrangement uses TRBV9 and TRBJ2-5, with D maybe TRBD2 (5 bases). Germline CDR1 is SGDLS and CDR2 is YYNGEE. CDR3 length: 15 residues. The V and J ends lost 0 bases and 5 bases respectively, with 14 bases between them.

This chain links TRBV27 with TRBJ2-2; tentative D call: TRBD2 (6 bases). CDR3 length equals 15 residues. Germline V gives CDR1 MNHEY, CDR2 SMNVEV (reference sequence). V lost 6 bases and J lost 4, with 15 bases in between. CDR3: CASSMSGRSTGELFF. The CDR3 nucleotides read TGTGCCAGCAGCATGTCAGGGAGGTCCACCGGGGAGCTGTTTTTT.